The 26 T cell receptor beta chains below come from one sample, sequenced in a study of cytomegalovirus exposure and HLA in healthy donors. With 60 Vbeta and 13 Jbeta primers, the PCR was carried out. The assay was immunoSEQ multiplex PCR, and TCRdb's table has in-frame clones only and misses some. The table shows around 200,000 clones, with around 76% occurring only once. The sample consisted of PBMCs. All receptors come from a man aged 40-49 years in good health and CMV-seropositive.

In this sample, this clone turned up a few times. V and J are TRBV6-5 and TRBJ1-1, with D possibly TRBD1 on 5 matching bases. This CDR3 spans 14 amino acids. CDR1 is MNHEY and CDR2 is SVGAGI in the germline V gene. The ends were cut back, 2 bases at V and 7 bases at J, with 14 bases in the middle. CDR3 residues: CASSYQGGVGEAFF. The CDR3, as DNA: TGTGCCAGCAGTTACCAGGGCGGGGTGGGTGAAGCTTTCTTT.

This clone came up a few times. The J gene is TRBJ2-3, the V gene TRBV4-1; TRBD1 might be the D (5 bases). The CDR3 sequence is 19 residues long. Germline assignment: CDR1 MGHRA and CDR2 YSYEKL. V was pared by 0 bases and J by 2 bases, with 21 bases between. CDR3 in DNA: TGCGCCAGCAGCCAAGATCAGTGGGTCAGAAGGGGTCACACAGATACGCAGTATTTT. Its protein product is CASSQDQWVRRGHTDTQYF.

The CDR3 sequence: CASSLGGAGGAFF. DNA for the CDR3: TGTGCCAGCAGCTTGGGGGGAGCTGGTGGAGCTTTCTTT. The chain couples TRBV5-6 to TRBJ1-1; D uncertain. CDR3 length: 13 amino acids. The germline V and J ends were trimmed by 0 bases and 10 bases, with 13 bases remaining between them. Germline CDR1 SGHDT, CDR2 YYEEEE.

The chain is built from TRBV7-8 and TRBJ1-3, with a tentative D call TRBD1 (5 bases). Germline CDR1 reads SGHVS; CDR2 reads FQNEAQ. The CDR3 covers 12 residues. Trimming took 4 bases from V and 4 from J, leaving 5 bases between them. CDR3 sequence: CASSWTGNTIYF. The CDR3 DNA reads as TGTGCCAGCAGCTGGACAGGAAACACCATATATTTT.

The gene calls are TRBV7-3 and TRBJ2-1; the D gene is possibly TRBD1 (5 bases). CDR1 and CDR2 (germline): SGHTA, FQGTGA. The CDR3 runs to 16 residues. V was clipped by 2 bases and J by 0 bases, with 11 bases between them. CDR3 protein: CASSLGAADSYNEQFF. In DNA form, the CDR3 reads TGTGCCAGCAGCTTAGGGGCAGCCGACTCCTACAATGAGCAGTTCTTC. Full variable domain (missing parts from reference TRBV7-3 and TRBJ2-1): GAGVSQTPSNKVTEKGKYVELRCDPISGHTALYWYRQSLGQGPEFLIYFQGTGAADDSGLPNDRFFAVRPEGSVSTLKIQRTERGDSAVYLCASSLGAADSYNEQFFGPGTRLTVL.

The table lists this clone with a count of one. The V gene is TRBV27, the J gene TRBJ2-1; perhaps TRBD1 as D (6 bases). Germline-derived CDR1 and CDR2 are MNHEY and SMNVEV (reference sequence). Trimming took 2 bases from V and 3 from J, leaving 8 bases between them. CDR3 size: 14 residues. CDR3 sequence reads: CASSLTGLYNEQFF. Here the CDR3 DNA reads TGTGCCAGCAGTTTAACAGGGCTCTACAATGAGCAGTTCTTC.

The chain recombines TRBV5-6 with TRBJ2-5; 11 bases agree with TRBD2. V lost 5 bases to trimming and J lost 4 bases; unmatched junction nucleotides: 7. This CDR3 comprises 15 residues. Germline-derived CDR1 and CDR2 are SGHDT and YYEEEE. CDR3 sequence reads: CASSSLAGARETQYF. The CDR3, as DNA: TGTGCCAGCAGTTCACTAGCGGGGGCTCGAGAGACCCAGTACTTC.

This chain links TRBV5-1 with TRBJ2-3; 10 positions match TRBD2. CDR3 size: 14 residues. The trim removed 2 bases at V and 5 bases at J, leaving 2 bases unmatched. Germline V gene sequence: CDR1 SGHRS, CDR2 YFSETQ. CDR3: CASSLAGGVDTQYF. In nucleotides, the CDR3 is TGCGCCAGCAGCTTAGCGGGAGGGGTAGATACGCAGTATTTT.

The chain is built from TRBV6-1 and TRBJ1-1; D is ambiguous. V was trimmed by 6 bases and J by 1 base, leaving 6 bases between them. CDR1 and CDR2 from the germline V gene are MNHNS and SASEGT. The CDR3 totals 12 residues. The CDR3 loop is CASSPGNTEAFF. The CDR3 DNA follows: TGTGCCAGCAGCCCGGGGAACACTGAAGCTTTCTTT.

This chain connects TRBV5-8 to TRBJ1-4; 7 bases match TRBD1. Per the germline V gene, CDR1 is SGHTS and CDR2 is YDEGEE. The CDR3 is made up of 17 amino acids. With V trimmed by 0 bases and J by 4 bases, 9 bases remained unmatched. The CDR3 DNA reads TGTGCCAGCAGCTTGGGGGCTTGGACAGGCTATAATGAAAAACTGTTTTTT. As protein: CASSLGAWTGYNEKLFF.

DNA of the CDR3: TGCGCCAGCAGCTTGGAAGGTAGCGGGGACCACTACGAGCAGTACTTC. Its protein is CASSLEGSGDHYEQYF. The chain recombines TRBV5-1 with TRBJ2-7; 8 bases fit TRBD2. Looked up from germline, CDR1 is SGHRS and CDR2 is YFSETQ. CDR3 length: 16 residues. V lost 0 bases and J lost 3; bases outside the gene matches: 8.

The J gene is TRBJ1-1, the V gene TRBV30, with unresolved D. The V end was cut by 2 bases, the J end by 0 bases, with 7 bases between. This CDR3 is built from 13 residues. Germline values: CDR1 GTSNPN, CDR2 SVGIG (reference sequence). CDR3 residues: CAWSNIMNTEAFF. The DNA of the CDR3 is TGTGCCTGGAGTAACATCATGAACACTGAAGCTTTCTTT.

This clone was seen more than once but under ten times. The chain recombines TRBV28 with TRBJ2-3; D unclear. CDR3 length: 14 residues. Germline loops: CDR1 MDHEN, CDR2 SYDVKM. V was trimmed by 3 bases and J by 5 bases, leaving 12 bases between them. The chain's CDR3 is CASSFVTGGDTQYF. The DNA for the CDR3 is TGTGCCAGCAGTTTCGTGACCGGCGGAGATACGCAGTATTTT.

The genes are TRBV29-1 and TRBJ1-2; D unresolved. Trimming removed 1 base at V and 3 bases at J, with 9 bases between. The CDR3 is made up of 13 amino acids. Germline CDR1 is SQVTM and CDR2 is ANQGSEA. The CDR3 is CSVEGASDYGYTF. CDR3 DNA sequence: TGCAGCGTTGAAGGGGCGTCGGACTATGGCTACACCTTC. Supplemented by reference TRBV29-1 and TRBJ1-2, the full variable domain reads SAVISQKPSRDICQRGTSLTIQCQVDSQVTMMFWYRQQPGQSLTLIATANQGSEATYESGFVIDKFPISRPNLTFSTLTVSNMSPEDSSIYLCSVEGASDYGYTFGSGTRLTVV.

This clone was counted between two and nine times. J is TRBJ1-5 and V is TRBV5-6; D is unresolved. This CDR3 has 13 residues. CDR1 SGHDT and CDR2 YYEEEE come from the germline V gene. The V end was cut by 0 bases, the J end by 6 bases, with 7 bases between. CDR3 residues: CASSLDAGQPQHF. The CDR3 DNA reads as TGTGCCAGCAGCTTGGACGCCGGTCAGCCCCAGCATTTT.

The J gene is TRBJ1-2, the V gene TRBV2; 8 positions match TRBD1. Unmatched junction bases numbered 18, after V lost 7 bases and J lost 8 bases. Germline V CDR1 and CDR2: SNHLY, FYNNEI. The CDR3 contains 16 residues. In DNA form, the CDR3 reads TGTGCCAGCATCGAAAATTCCCCGGGGACAGGTTACGGCTACACCTTC. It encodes CASIENSPGTGYGYTF.

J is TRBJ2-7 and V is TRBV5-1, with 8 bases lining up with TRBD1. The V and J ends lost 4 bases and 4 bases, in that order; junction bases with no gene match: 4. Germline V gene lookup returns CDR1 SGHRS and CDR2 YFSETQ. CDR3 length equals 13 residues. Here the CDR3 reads CASSEDRVYEQYF. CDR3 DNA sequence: TGCGCCAGCAGCGAGGACAGGGTTTACGAGCAGTACTTC.

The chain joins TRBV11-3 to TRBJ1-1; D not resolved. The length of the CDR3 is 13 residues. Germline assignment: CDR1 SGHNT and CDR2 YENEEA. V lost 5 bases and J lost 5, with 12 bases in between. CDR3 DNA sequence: TGTGCCAGCAGCAGAGGGATCGGTACTGAAGCTTTCTTT. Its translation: CASSRGIGTEAFF.

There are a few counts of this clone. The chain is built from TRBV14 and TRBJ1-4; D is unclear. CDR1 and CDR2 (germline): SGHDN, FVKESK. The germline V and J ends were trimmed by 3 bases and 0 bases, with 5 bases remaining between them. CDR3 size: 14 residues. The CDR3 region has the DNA TGTGCCAGCAGCCACTCAGCAACTAATGAAAAACTGTTTTTT. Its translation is CASSHSATNEKLFF.

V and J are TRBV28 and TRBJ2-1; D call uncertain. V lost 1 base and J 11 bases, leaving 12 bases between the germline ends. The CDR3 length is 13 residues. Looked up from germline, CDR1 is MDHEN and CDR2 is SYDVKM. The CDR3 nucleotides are TGTGCCAGCAGTTTATCCGGCTACACTAAGCAGTTCTTC. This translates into CASSLSGYTKQFF.

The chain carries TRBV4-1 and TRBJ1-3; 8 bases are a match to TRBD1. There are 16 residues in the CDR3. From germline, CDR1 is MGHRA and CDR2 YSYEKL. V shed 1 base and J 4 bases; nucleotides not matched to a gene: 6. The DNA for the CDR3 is TGCGCCAGCAGCCAAGTCGGACAGGGAACAGGAAACACCATATATTTT. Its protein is CASSQVGQGTGNTIYF.

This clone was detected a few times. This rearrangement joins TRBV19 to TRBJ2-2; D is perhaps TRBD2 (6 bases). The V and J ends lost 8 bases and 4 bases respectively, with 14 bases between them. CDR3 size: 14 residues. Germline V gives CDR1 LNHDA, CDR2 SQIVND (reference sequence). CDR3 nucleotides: TGTGCCAGTCATACTAGCCCGAGCACCGGGGAGCTGTTTTTT. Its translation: CASHTSPSTGELFF. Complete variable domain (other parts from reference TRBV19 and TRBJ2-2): DGGITQSPKYLFRKEGQNVTLSCEQNLNHDAMYWYRQDPGQGLRLIYYSQIVNDFQKGDIAEGYSVSREKKESFPLTVTSAQKNPTAFYLCASHTSPSTGELFFGEGSRLTVL.

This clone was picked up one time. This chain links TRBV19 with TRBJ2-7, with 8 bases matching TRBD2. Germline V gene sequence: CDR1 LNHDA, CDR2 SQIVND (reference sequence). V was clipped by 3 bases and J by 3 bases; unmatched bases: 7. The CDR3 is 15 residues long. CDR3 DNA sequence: TGTGCCAGTAGTATTGGTAGCGGGATAAACTACGAGCAGTACTTC. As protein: CASSIGSGINYEQYF.

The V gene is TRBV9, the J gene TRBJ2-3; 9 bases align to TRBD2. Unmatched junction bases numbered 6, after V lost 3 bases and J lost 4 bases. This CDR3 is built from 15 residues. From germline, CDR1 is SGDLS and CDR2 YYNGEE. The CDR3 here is CASSALAGLADTQYF. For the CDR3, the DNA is TGTGCCAGCAGCGCCCTAGCGGGACTCGCAGATACGCAGTATTTT.

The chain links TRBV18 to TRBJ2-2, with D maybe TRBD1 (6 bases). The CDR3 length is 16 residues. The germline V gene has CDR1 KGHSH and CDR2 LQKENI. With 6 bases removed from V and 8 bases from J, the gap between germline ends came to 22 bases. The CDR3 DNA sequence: TGTGCCAGCTCCCAAGAGACAGGAGCAAGGGCAGGGGAGCTGTTTTTT. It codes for CASSQETGARAGELFF.

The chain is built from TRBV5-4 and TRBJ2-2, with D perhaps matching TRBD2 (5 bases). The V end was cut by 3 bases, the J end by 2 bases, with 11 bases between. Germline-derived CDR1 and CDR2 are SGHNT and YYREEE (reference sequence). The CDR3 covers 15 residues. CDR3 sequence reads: CASSWMAGNTGELFF. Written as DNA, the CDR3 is TGTGCCAGCAGCTGGATGGCGGGTAACACCGGGGAGCTGTTTTTT.